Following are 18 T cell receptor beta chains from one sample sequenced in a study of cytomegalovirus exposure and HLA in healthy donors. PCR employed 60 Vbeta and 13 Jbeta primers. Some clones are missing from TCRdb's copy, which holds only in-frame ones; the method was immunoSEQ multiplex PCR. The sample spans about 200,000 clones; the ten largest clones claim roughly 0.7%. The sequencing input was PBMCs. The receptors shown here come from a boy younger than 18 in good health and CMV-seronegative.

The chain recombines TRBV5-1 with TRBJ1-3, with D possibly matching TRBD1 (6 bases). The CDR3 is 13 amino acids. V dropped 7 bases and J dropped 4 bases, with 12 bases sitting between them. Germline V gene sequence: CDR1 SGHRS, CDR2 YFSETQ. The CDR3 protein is CASGQTTGNTIYF. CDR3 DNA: TGCGCCAGCGGACAGACTACCGGAAACACCATATATTTT.

The CDR3 here is CASSEFVRDRDGYTF. The CDR3 region has the DNA TGCGCCAGCAGTGAGTTTGTCCGAGACAGAGATGGCTACACCTTC. This rearrangement joins TRBV10-2 to TRBJ1-2; TRBD1 is a possible D gene (5 bases). The germline gives CDR1 WSHSY, CDR2 SAAADI. This CDR3 region has 15 residues. V lost 1 base, J lost 6 bases, and 15 bases lay in between.

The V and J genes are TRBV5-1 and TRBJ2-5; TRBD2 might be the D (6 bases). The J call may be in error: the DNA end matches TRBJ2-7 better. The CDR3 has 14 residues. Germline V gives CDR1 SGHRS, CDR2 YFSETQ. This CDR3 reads CASSQRVQGSEQYF. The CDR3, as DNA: TGCGCCAGCAGCCAGCGGGTTCAAGGCAGCGAGCAGTACTTC.

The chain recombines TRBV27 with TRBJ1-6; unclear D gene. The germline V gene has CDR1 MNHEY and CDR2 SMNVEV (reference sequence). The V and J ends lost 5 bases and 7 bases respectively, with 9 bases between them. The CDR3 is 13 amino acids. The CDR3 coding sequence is TGTGCCAGCAGTCCGACAAACAATTCACCCCTCCACTTT. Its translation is CASSPTNNSPLHF.

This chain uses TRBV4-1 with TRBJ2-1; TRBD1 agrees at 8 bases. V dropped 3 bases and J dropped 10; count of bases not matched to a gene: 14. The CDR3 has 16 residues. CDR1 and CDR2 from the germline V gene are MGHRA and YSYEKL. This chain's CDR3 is CASSHPGQGYLGEQFF. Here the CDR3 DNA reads TGCGCCAGCAGCCATCCCGGACAGGGATACCTCGGGGAGCAGTTCTTC.

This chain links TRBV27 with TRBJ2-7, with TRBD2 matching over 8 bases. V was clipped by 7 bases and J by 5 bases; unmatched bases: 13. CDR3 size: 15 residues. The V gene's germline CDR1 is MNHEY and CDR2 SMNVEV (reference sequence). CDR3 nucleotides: TGTGCCAGCACCCGAAGGGTCGGGGGGGCGGACGAGCAGTACTTC. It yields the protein CASTRRVGGADEQYF.

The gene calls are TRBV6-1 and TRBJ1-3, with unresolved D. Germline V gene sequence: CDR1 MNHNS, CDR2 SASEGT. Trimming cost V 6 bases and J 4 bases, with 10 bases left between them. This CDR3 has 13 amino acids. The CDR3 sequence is CASREGGGNTIYF. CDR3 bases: TGTGCCAGCAGGGAGGGCGGGGGAAACACCATATATTTT.

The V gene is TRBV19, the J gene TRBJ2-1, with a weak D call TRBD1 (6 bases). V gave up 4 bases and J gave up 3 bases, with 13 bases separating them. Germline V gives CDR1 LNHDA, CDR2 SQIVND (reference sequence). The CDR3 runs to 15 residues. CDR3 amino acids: CASSTDRSLYNEQFF. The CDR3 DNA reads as TGTGCCAGTAGTACCGACAGGAGCCTCTACAATGAGCAGTTCTTC. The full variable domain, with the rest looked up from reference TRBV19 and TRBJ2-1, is DGGITQSPKYLFRKEGQNVTLSCEQNLNHDAMYWYRQDPGQGLRLIYYSQIVNDFQKGDIAEGYSVSREKKESFPLTVTSAQKNPTAFYLCASSTDRSLYNEQFFGPGTRLTVL.

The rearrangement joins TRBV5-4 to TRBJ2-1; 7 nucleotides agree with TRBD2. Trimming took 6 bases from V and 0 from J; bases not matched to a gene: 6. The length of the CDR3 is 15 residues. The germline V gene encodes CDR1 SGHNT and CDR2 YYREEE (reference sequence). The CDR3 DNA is TGTGCCAGCACCCCCCGGGGGGACTCCTACAATGAGCAGTTCTTC. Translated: CASTPRGDSYNEQFF.

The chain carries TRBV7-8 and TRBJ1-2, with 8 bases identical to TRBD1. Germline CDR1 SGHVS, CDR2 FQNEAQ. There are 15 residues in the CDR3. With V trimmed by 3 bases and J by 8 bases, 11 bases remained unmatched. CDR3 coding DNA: TGTGCCAGCAGCTTCGCACAGGGGGAGTTCGAGGGCTACACCTTC. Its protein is CASSFAQGEFEGYTF.

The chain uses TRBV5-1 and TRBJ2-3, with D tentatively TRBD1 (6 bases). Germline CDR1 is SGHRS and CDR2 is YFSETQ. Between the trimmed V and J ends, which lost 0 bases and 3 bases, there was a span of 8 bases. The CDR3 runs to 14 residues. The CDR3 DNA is TGCGCCAGCAGCTTGGGCAGGGGAACAGATACGCAGTATTTT. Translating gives CASSLGRGTDTQYF.

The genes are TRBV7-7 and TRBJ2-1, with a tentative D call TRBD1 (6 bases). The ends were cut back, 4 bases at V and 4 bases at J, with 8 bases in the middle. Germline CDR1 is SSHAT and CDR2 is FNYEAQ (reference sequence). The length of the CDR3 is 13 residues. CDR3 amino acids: CASSSDRYNEQFF. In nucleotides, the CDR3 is TGTGCCAGCAGCTCAGACAGGTACAATGAGCAGTTCTTC.

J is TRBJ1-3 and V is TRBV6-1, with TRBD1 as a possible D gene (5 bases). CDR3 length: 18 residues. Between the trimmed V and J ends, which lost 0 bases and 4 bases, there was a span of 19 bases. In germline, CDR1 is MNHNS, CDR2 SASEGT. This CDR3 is CASSEAFGAGGSGNTIYF. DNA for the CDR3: TGTGCCAGCAGTGAAGCATTCGGGGCGGGGGGGTCAGGAAACACCATATATTTT.

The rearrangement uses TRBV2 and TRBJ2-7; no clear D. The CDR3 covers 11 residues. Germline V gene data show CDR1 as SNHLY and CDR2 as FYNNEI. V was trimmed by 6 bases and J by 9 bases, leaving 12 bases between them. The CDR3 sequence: CASSARRGQYF. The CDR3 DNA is TGTGCCAGCAGCGCCCGGAGAGGGCAGTACTTC.

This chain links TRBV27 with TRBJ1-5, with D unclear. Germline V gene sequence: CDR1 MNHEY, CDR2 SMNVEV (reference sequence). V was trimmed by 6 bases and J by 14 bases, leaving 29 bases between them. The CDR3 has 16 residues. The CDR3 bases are TGTGCCAGCAGCGCCAATGCGGTTAAGGCGCCGGATCCCGAGCATTTT. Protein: CASSANAVKAPDPEHF.

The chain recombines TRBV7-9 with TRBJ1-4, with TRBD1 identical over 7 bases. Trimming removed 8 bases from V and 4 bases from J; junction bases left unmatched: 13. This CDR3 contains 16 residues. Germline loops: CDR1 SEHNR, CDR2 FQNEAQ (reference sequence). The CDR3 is CASVSSPGTVNEKLFF. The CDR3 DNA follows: TGTGCCAGCGTTTCTTCACCCGGGACAGTTAATGAAAAACTGTTTTTT.

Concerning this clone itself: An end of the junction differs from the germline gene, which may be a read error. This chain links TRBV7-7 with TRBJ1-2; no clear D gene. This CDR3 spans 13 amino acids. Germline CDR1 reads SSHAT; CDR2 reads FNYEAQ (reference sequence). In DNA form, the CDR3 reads TGTGCTAGCAGCCTAAGTAGTAACTATGGCTACACCTTC. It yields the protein CASSLSSNYGYTF.

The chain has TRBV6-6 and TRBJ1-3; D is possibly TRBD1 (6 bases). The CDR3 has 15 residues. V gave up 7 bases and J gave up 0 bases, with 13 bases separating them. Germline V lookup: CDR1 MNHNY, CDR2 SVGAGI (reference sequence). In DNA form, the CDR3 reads TGTGCCAGCAATGCTGACAGGTCCTCTGGAAACACCATATATTTT. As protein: CASNADRSSGNTIYF.